The 25 T cell receptor beta chains below all came from one sample that was sequenced in a study of molecular identifiers for immune sequencing clone quantification. TCRdb reprocessed the PCR reads via MiXCR and lists one record per CDR3 protein. The sample lists over 85,000 distinct CDR3 sequences, about 23% seen once, with 0.6% to 0.9% in the top ten. Material for sequencing was naive CD8+ T cells from blood, with Jurkat cell RNA spiked in. Stated subset: FACS-sorted CD8+CD4-CCR7+CD45RA+ naive T cells. These receptors all come from a human donor in good health. Some libraries in this study had Jurkat cell RNA spiked in.

This clonotype was counted ten times or more. The V and J genes are TRBV7-6 and TRBJ2-7, with D maybe TRBD2 (6 bases). V lost 5 bases, J lost 1 base, and 18 bases lay in between. CDR1 is SGHVS, CDR2 FNYEAQ, per germline. The CDR3 consists of 16 residues. The CDR3 DNA reads TGTGCCAGCAGCCCCCGTTATGGGCGGGGTTCCTACGAGCAGTACTTC. Protein sequence: CASSPRYGRGSYEQYF.

This clonotype was seen just once. One base away lies a much larger clone, so this may be a sequencing read error. The J gene is TRBJ2-7, the V gene TRBV28, with D perhaps matching TRBD1 (6 bases). V shed 4 bases and J shed 2 bases, with 12 bases lying between them. CDR3 length equals 14 residues. CDR1 MDHEN and CDR2 SYDVKM come from the germline V gene. The CDR3 DNA follows: TGTGCCAGCAGTTCGGCGGACAGTACCTACGAGCAGTACTTC. It yields the protein CASSSADSTYEQYF.

This clonotype was seen repeatedly, ten times or more. The chain has TRBV7-6 and TRBJ2-7, with D perhaps being TRBD1 or TRBD2 (5 bases each). Trimming pared 8 bases from V and 6 bases from J, leaving 17 bases between. The CDR3 spans 13 residues. CDR1 and CDR2 from the germline V gene are SGHVS and FNYEAQ. The DNA for the CDR3 is TGTGCCAGCTCCCCCGGTTCTGGGGGCGAGCAGTACTTC. Amino acid sequence: CASSPGSGGEQYF.

This clonotype was seen more than once but under ten times. The chain carries TRBV27 and TRBJ1-1; TRBD1 agrees at 11 bases. Germline V gene data show CDR1 as MNHEY and CDR2 as SMNVEV (reference sequence). This CDR3 spans 14 amino acids. The trim removed 4 bases at V and 6 bases at J, leaving 4 bases unmatched. The CDR3 DNA is TGTGCCAGCAGTTCAGGGGGACAGGGGGCTGAAGCTTTCTTT. Its translation: CASSSGGQGAEAFF.

As regards this clonotype: A read error may be the cause here, since a much bigger clone is one base away. The chain couples TRBV28 to TRBJ2-3; TRBD2 aligns across 7 bases. CDR3 length: 16 amino acids. From germline, CDR1 is MDHEN and CDR2 SYDVKM. V trimming: 3 bases; J trimming: 4 bases; junction bases outside the gene matches: 10. The CDR3 nucleotides read TGTGCCAGCAGTTTGGCTCTTAGCGGGTGGGCAGATACGCAGTATTTT. Its translation is CASSLALSGWADTQYF.

As regards this clonotype: A much larger clone differs from this one at a single base, so this may be a read error. The chain carries TRBV7-3 and TRBJ1-1, with D hard to call. The CDR3 is 12 residues long. CDR1 is SGHTA, CDR2 FQGTGA, per germline. CDR3 protein: CACSPLNTEAFF. CDR3 nucleotides: TGTGCCTGCAGTCCTCTAAACACTGAAGCTTTCTTT.

On this clonotype: A much larger clone differs from this one at a single base, so this may be a read error. The V call is TRBV28, the J call TRBJ2-7, with 9 bases fitting TRBD2. The V and J ends lost 4 bases and 2 bases, in that order; junction bases with no gene match: 6. The CDR3 covers 15 residues. The germline CDR1 and CDR2 sequences are MDHEN and SYDVKM. The DNA of the CDR3 is TGTGCCAGCAGTTCTGCGGGGGGGAGCACCTACGAGCAGTACTTC. It encodes CASSSAGGSTYEQYF.

The gene calls are TRBV6-2 or TRBV6-3 and TRBJ2-7, with a tentative D call TRBD1 (6 bases). Trimming left V 5 bases short and J 4 bases short, with 15 bases between. This CDR3 comprises 14 residues. Germline assignment: CDR1 MNHEY and CDR2 SVGEGT. The CDR3 DNA reads TGTGCCAGCAGTGCCGGGACATCACTGTACGAGCAGTACTTC. The encoded protein is CASSAGTSLYEQYF.

This clonotype occurred many times. The genes are TRBV28 and TRBJ1-1; possible D gene TRBD1, 5 bases. Germline V gives CDR1 MDHEN, CDR2 SYDVKM. Deletions cut 1 base from V and 4 bases from J, with 13 bases between. This CDR3 comprises 15 residues. CDR3 DNA sequence: TGTGCCAGCAGTTTATCCCAGAGTGGGACCACTGAAGCTTTCTTT. Translation gives CASSLSQSGTTEAFF. Supplemented by reference TRBV28 and TRBJ1-1, the full variable domain reads DVKVTQSSRYLVKRTGEKVFLECVQDMDHENMFWYRQDPGLGLRLIYFSYDVKMKEKGDIPEGYSVSREKKERFSLILESASTNQTSMYLCASSLSQSGTTEAFFGQGTRLTVV.

This clonotype was counted ten times or more. The DNA of the CDR3 is TGTGCCAGCAGTCCAGGGAAAAACATTCAGTACTTC. It translates to CASSPGKNIQYF. The V and J genes are TRBV6-5 and TRBJ2-4, with D perhaps matching TRBD1 (5 bases). V dropped 5 bases and J dropped 4 bases, with 6 bases sitting between them. Germline CDR1 MNHEY, CDR2 SVGAGI. This CDR3 has 12 amino acids.

The CDR3: CASRPWAGGDYNEQFF. The CDR3 region has the DNA TGCGCCAGCCGACCCTGGGCAGGGGGGGACTACAATGAGCAGTTCTTC. The genes are TRBV5-1 and TRBJ2-1; D tentatively fits TRBD1 or TRBD2 (7 bases each). This CDR3 is 16 amino acids long. Germline V lookup: CDR1 SGHRS, CDR2 YFSETQ. V was pared by 7 bases and J by 3 bases, with 20 bases between.

This chain connects TRBV30 to TRBJ2-4; D may be TRBD1 or TRBD2 (5 bases each). With 2 bases removed from V and 8 bases from J, the gap between germline ends came to 10 bases. Germline assignment: CDR1 GTSNPN and CDR2 SVGIG (reference sequence). The CDR3 length is 12 residues. In DNA, the CDR3 is TGTGCCTGGAGTCTCGTGGGGGACATTCAGTACTTC. This codes for CAWSLVGDIQYF. Complete variable domain (other parts from reference TRBV30 and TRBJ2-4): SQTIHQWPATLVQPVGSPLSLECTVEGTSNPNLYWYRQAAGRGLQLLFYSVGIGQISSEVPQNLSASRPQDRQFILSSKKLLLSDSGFYLCAWSLVGDIQYFGAGTRLSVL.

This clonotype came up a few times. This chain links TRBV12-3 or TRBV12-4 with TRBJ2-5, with 7 bases fitting TRBD1. V shed 8 bases and J 5 bases; nucleotides not matched to a gene: 11. CDR3 length equals 14 residues. The CDR3 region is CASGQTGVRETQYF. CDR3 coding DNA: TGTGCCAGCGGACAAACAGGGGTACGCGAGACCCAGTACTTC.

This clonotype was found many times. J is TRBJ2-3 and V is TRBV10-2; TRBD2 aligns across 11 bases. CDR1 is WSHSY, CDR2 SAAADI, per germline. The CDR3 consists of 16 residues. The V gene end was trimmed by 5 bases and the J gene end by 2 bases; junction bases not matched to a gene: 6. CDR3 DNA: TGCGCCAGCAGTTTAATAGCGGGGGGGACCACAGATACGCAGTATTTT. Amino acid sequence: CASSLIAGGTTDTQYF.

There are many counts of this clonotype. This chain links TRBV6-2 or TRBV6-3 with TRBJ2-3; a possible D gene is TRBD2 (5 bases). There are 17 residues in the CDR3. Trimming took 6 bases from V and 3 from J, leaving 22 bases between them. Germline V gene sequence: CDR1 MNHEY, CDR2 SVGEGT. The CDR3 DNA is TGTGCCAGCAGCATGGACTTATTGGACCTTTCTACAGATACGCAGTATTTT. Translating gives CASSMDLLDLSTDTQYF.

As to this clonotype: A read error may explain this, as a much larger clone is one base away. The chain employs TRBV7-9 and TRBJ1-1, with no clear D. Germline assignment: CDR1 SEHNR and CDR2 FQNEAQ (reference sequence). This CDR3 is 12 amino acids long. CDR3 DNA sequence: TGTGCCAGCAGCTTATATGGCACTGAAGCTTCCTTT. This codes for CASSLYGTEASF.

This clonotype was detected many times. The genes are TRBV28 and TRBJ2-7, with D maybe TRBD2 (6 bases). The germline V gene encodes CDR1 MDHEN and CDR2 SYDVKM. Trimming cost V 3 bases and J 0 bases, with 12 bases left between them. The CDR3 consists of 15 residues. The CDR3 loop is CASSFGTVSSYEQYF. The CDR3 nucleotides are TGTGCCAGCAGTTTTGGGACTGTGAGCTCCTACGAGCAGTACTTC.

This clonotype was recorded at least ten times. The chain recombines TRBV20-1 with TRBJ2-7, with 10 bases fitting TRBD2. This CDR3 has 15 residues. CDR1 and CDR2 from the germline V gene are DFQATT and SNEGSKA (reference sequence). Germline trimming cut 6 bases from V and 2 bases from J; bases unmatched to any gene: 10. The CDR3 nucleotides are TGCAGTGCCGGACTAGCGGAGACGAAACCCTACGAGCAGTACTTC. Encoded protein: CSAGLAETKPYEQYF.

Worth noting for this clonotype: This may arise from a read error, as a much more abundant clone is one base away. The J gene is TRBJ1-4, the V gene TRBV6-6, with TRBD1 matching over 10 bases. CDR1 is MNHNY, CDR2 SVGAGI, per germline (reference sequence). The CDR3 is 15 amino acids. CDR3 residues: CASIYKGQGNENLFF. Written as DNA, the CDR3 is TGTGCCAGCATCTACAAGGGACAGGGGAATGAAAACCTGTTTTTT.

The chain links TRBV20-1 to TRBJ2-7; D may be TRBD1 (6 bases). CDR3 length equals 15 residues. With 5 bases removed from V and 0 bases from J, the gap between germline ends came to 17 bases. Germline loops: CDR1 DFQATT, CDR2 SNEGSKA (reference sequence). CDR3 in amino acids: CSAFTGTTSSYEQYF. CDR3 nucleotides: TGCAGTGCTTTTACCGGGACAACGAGCTCCTACGAGCAGTACTTC.

Concerning this clonotype itself: This may stem from a read error, because a much larger clone lies one nucleotide away. J is TRBJ2-2 and V is TRBV20-1, with 12 bases matching TRBD2. J was trimmed by 0 bases and V by 5 bases; bases with no gene match: 4. The CDR3 runs to 16 residues. CDR1 is DFQATT and CDR2 is SNEGSKA in the germline V gene (reference sequence). The CDR3 DNA reads as TGCAGTGCTGGGTCTAGCGGGAGGGCGAACACCGGGGAGCTGTTTTTT. Translating gives CSAGSSGRANTGELFF.

This clonotype has at least ten counts. V usage is TRBV6-6 and J usage is TRBJ2-1; D possibly uses TRBD1 or TRBD2 (6 bases each). The CDR3 runs 11 residues. The V end was cut by 0 bases, the J end by 15 bases, with 9 bases between. Germline CDR1 and CDR2: MNHNY and SVGAGI (reference sequence). CDR3 in amino acids: CASSYSWGAFF. CDR3 DNA sequence: TGTGCCAGCAGTTACTCCTGGGGGGCGTTCTTC.

J is TRBJ2-3 and V is TRBV15; either TRBD1 or TRBD2 may fit D (5 bases each). In germline, CDR1 is LNHNV, CDR2 YYDKDF (reference sequence). The CDR3 sequence is 21 residues long. The V and J ends lost 1 base and 2 bases respectively, with 28 bases between them. Here the CDR3 reads CATSRGFSEQVFEGLTDTQYF. CDR3 coding DNA: TGTGCCACCAGCAGAGGCTTTTCAGAACAGGTGTTTGAGGGCCTCACAGATACGCAGTATTTT.

The chain employs TRBV4-3 and TRBJ1-5; the match to TRBD1 covers 8 bases. The CDR3 has 18 amino acids. The V and J ends lost 1 base and 0 bases, in that order; junction bases with no gene match: 8. Germline V gene data show CDR1 as LGHNA and CDR2 as YSLEER. CDR3 in amino acids: CASSQGRTGSYSNQPQHF. The CDR3, as DNA: TGCGCCAGCAGCCAAGGCCGGACAGGGAGTTATAGCAATCAGCCCCAGCATTTT.

The CDR3 spells CASSLGFPSSDQETQYF. CDR3 nucleotide sequence: TGTGCCAGCAGCCTAGGATTCCCCTCTAGCGACCAAGAGACCCAGTACTTC. The genes are TRBV3-1 and TRBJ2-5, with D possibly being TRBD2 (6 bases). V was cut by 4 bases and J by 0 bases, with 18 bases left in between. This CDR3 region has 17 residues. Germline CDR1 LGHDT, CDR2 YNNKEL (reference sequence).